Below are 6 T cell receptor beta chains sequenced from a single sample in a study of blood T cell repertoires in COVID-19. The protocol was immunoSEQ multiplex PCR, while the TCRdb copy is restricted to in-frame clones and leaves out a portion. The sample has more than 150,000 clones, 86% seen once. Sequencing used peripheral blood. The receptors shown here come from a young man with acute or convalescent COVID-19.

This chain uses TRBV7-9 with TRBJ1-1, with a tentative D call TRBD1 (6 bases). The CDR3 contains 14 residues. Trimming stripped 6 bases from V and 1 base from J, with 12 bases between. Looked up from germline, CDR1 is SEHNR and CDR2 is FQNEAQ (reference sequence). CDR3 in amino acids: CASSQTGPNTEAFF. CDR3 coding DNA: TGTGCCAGCAGTCAAACAGGGCCGAACACTGAAGCTTTCTTT. Drawing the rest from reference TRBV7-9 and TRBJ1-1, the complete variable domain is DTGVSQNPRHKITKRGQNVTFRCDPISEHNRLYWYRQTLGQGPEFLTYFQNEAQLEKSRLLSDRFSAERPKGSFSTLEIQRTEQGDSAMYLCASSQTGPNTEAFFGQGTRLTVV.

The chain uses TRBV25-1 and TRBJ1-2, with D perhaps matching TRBD1 (6 bases). The CDR3 is made up of 13 amino acids. The germline V gene encodes CDR1 MGHDK and CDR2 SYGVNS. Trimming stripped 7 bases from V and 7 bases from J, with 16 bases between. The CDR3 loop reads CASTPGGLSGYTF. In nucleotides, the CDR3 is TGTGCCAGCACGCCGGGGGGGCTCTCTGGCTACACCTTC.

The V and J genes are TRBV29-1 and TRBJ2-2; 10 bases line up with TRBD1. V was clipped by 6 bases and J by 4 bases; unmatched bases: 8. Germline V gene sequence: CDR1 SQVTM, CDR2 ANQGSEA. The CDR3 extends over 15 amino acids. CDR3 amino acids: CSVKSGTGVTGELFF. For the CDR3, the DNA is TGCAGCGTCAAGTCCGGGACAGGGGTCACCGGGGAGCTGTTTTTT.

This chain connects TRBV27 to TRBJ2-7, with 10 bases lining up with TRBD1. The CDR3 is made up of 13 amino acids. The germline V gene has CDR1 MNHEY and CDR2 SMNVEV (reference sequence). The V segment lost 9 bases and the J segment 7 bases; nucleotides outside the gene matches: 9. In nucleotides, the CDR3 is TGTGCCAGGGGACAGGGGCCCCCTGAAGAGCAGTACGTC. Protein product: CARGQGPPEEQYV.

The chain joins TRBV2 to TRBJ1-5; 11 bases fit TRBD1. This CDR3 is built from 15 residues. Trimming removed 5 bases from V and 6 bases from J; junction bases left unmatched: 6. The V gene's germline CDR1 is SNHLY and CDR2 FYNNEI. The CDR3 coding sequence is TGTGCCAGCAGTCAGGACAGGGGGCTTAGTCAGCCCCAGCATTTT. Its translation: CASSQDRGLSQPQHF. Supplemented by reference TRBV2 and TRBJ1-5, the full variable domain reads EPEVTQTPSHQVTQMGQEVILRCVPISNHLYFYWYRQILGQKVEFLVSFYNNEISEKSEIFDDQFSVERPDGSNFTLKIRSTKLEDSAMYFCASSQDRGLSQPQHFGDGTRLSIL.

This rearrangement joins TRBV7-2 to TRBJ2-2; the D gene is possibly TRBD1 (5 bases). Trimming took off 4 bases at V and 6 bases at J, with 24 bases between the two ends. The CDR3 sequence is 18 residues long. CDR1 is SGHTA, CDR2 FQGNSA, per germline. CDR3 sequence: CASSSRQQLGAFAGELFF. The CDR3 DNA is TGTGCCAGCAGCTCGCGACAGCAGCTTGGGGCGTTCGCCGGGGAGCTGTTTTTT.